The 16 T cell receptor beta chains below were found in one sample sequenced in a study of blood T cells in healthy people across ages. Using a J-beta primer mix together with a sample-barcoded 5' primer, a second PCR was run for about 7 to 12 cycles. TCRdb recomputed calls from the 5' RACE reads with MiXCR, one row per CDR3 protein. The table includes more than 900,000 distinct CDR3 sequences, 20% to 25% detected once. This sample also belongs to another study, concerning T cells of mothers and their children.

Sequencing was carried out using blood. These receptors were obtained from a girl aged 2-10 years in good health.

The sample holds a few counts of this clonotype. The rearrangement links TRBV29-1 to TRBJ1-1, with TRBD1 as a possible D gene (5 bases). The length of the CDR3 is 12 residues. Trimming stripped 6 bases from V and 1 base from J, with 9 bases between. Germline CDR1 is SQVTM and CDR2 is ANQGSEA. The CDR3 spells CSVTGPNTEAFF. The DNA of the CDR3 is TGCAGCGTAACAGGACCGAACACTGAAGCTTTCTTT.

This clonotype has only a few counts. The genes are TRBV7-9 and TRBJ2-2; 12 bases map to TRBD1. This CDR3 spans 15 amino acids. Germline CDR1 is SEHNR and CDR2 is FQNEAQ (reference sequence). The junction had 6 bases not matched to a gene; V was cut back by 7 bases and J by 6 bases. CDR3 region: CASTPGQGAPGELFF. The CDR3 coding sequence is TGTGCCAGCACTCCGGGACAGGGGGCACCCGGGGAGCTGTTTTTT.

In this sample, this clonotype turned up a few times. The chain employs TRBV20-1 and TRBJ1-5; the D is unclear. Deletions cut 0 bases from V and 6 bases from J, with 6 bases between. The germline gives CDR1 DFQATT, CDR2 SNEGSKA (reference sequence). This CDR3 spans 12 amino acids. The chain's CDR3 is CSARDLTQPQHF. The CDR3 DNA is TGCAGTGCTAGAGATTTAACTCAGCCCCAGCATTTT.

This chain uses TRBV14 with TRBJ2-5, with a tentative D call TRBD1 (5 bases). Per the germline V gene, CDR1 is SGHDN and CDR2 is FVKESK. Trimming cost V 0 bases and J 0 bases, with 14 bases left between them. CDR3 length equals 17 residues. The CDR3 is CASSQDVAGINQETQYF. DNA of the CDR3: TGTGCCAGCAGCCAAGATGTGGCAGGGATTAACCAAGAGACCCAGTACTTC.

This clonotype was counted a few times. The chain links TRBV5-1 to TRBJ1-5, with D maybe TRBD1 (5 bases). Between the trimmed V and J ends, which lost 5 bases and 10 bases, there was a span of 13 bases. The germline gives CDR1 SGHRS, CDR2 YFSETQ. CDR3 length: 12 residues. CDR3 amino acids: CASSPGMGPQHF. As DNA, the CDR3 is TGCGCCAGCAGTCCAGGGATGGGACCCCAGCATTTT.

Details on this clonotype: A clone one base away is much larger, so this may be a read error. The chain employs TRBV27 and TRBJ2-7, with TRBD2 matching over 7 bases. CDR1 and CDR2 (germline): MNHEY, SMNVEV (reference sequence). CDR3 length: 13 amino acids. CDR3 bases: TGTGCCAACAGTTCCGGGGGGAGCTACGAGCAGTACTTC. Its protein is CANSSGGSYEQYF.

V gene TRBV15 combines with J gene TRBJ2-5; the D is unclear. Germline V CDR1 and CDR2: LNHNV, YYDKDF (reference sequence). V gave up 0 bases and J gave up 2 bases, with 10 bases separating them. This CDR3 has 15 residues. CDR3 loop: CATSRDLGKQETQYF. The CDR3 region has the DNA TGTGCCACCAGCAGAGATCTAGGGAAACAAGAGACCCAGTACTTC.

The chain links TRBV29-1 to TRBJ2-1; D remains unclear. Germline assignment: CDR1 SQVTM and CDR2 ANQGSEA. The CDR3 sequence is 10 residues long. V lost 5 bases and J 5 bases, leaving 4 bases between the germline ends. This CDR3 reads CSVSDNEQFF. Written as DNA, the CDR3 is TGCAGCGTTTCTGACAATGAGCAGTTCTTC.

V usage is TRBV7-2 and J usage is TRBJ2-1, with unresolved D. This CDR3 has 14 amino acids. Germline values: CDR1 SGHTA, CDR2 FQGNSA. The V and J ends lost 3 bases and 0 bases respectively, with 6 bases between them. The CDR3 DNA sequence: TGTGCCAGCAGCTTGATGAGCTCCTACAATGAGCAGTTCTTC. Its protein is CASSLMSSYNEQFF.

V and J are TRBV11-3 and TRBJ1-2; D might be TRBD1 (5 bases). The V end was cut by 4 bases, the J end by 1 base, with 13 bases between. Germline V gives CDR1 SGHNT, CDR2 YENEEA. This CDR3 spans 15 amino acids. The CDR3 bases are TGTGCCAGCAGCTCGTCGACAGTAGTTAACTATGGCTACACCTTC. Its translation: CASSSSTVVNYGYTF.

The DNA for the CDR3 is TGTGCCACCAGCACTGGACAGGGTGGTGGCTACACCTTC. Translation gives CATSTGQGGGYTF. The chain has TRBV15 and TRBJ1-2; 8 positions match TRBD1. V lost 4 bases to trimming and J lost 7 bases; unmatched junction nucleotides: 5. The CDR3 length is 13 residues. CDR1 and CDR2 from the germline V gene are LNHNV and YYDKDF (reference sequence).

The chain links TRBV7-3 to TRBJ2-1; tentatively, D is TRBD1 (5 bases). Germline CDR1 reads SGHTA; CDR2 reads FQGTGA. The V and J ends lost 2 bases and 7 bases respectively, with 12 bases between them. The CDR3 totals 14 residues. The CDR3 protein is CASSLQGNFNEQFF. In DNA, the CDR3 is TGTGCCAGCAGCTTACAGGGTAATTTTAATGAGCAGTTCTTC.

V is TRBV6-1 and J is TRBJ2-1; D is unclear. CDR3 length equals 12 residues. Germline-derived CDR1 and CDR2 are MNHNS and SASEGT. The germline V and J ends were trimmed by 1 base and 10 bases, with 8 bases remaining between them. CDR3 coding DNA: TGTGCCAGCAGTGAAGTCGGCCGGGAGCAGTTCTTC. Translation: CASSEVGREQFF.

This clonotype showed up just a few times. This chain connects TRBV28 to TRBJ1-5; D is ambiguous. The CDR3 totals 14 residues. Germline V gives CDR1 MDHEN, CDR2 SYDVKM. Deletions cut 9 bases from V and 2 bases from J, with 14 bases between. The CDR3 nucleotides read TGTGCCAGTCTTGGAAGGTCGCGCAATCAGCCCCAGCATTTT. It specifies CASLGRSRNQPQHF.

The V call is TRBV29-1, the J call TRBJ1-4; 8 bases map to TRBD1. V was clipped by 6 bases and J by 7 bases; unmatched bases: 10. The CDR3 spans 14 residues. From germline, CDR1 is SQVTM and CDR2 ANQGSEA. CDR3 bases: TGCAGCGTCGACAACAGGGGGACTGGTGAAAAACTGTTTTTT. Its translation: CSVDNRGTGEKLFF.

This clonotype was seen a handful of times. The rearrangement uses TRBV14 and TRBJ2-7; D gene ambiguous. V was cut by 4 bases and J by 3 bases, with 13 bases left in between. The germline gives CDR1 SGHDN, CDR2 FVKESK. The CDR3 length is 14 residues. CDR3 sequence reads: CASSLMDGFYEQYF. In DNA, the CDR3 is TGTGCCAGCAGCCTCATGGACGGTTTCTACGAGCAGTACTTC.